These 22 T cell receptor beta chains originate from one sample sequenced in a study of shared clonotypes between healthy human individuals. Profiled with immunoSEQ multiplex PCR; TCRdb holds only in-frame clones, not every one. Of 500,000 or so clones listed, roughly 95% are singletons. Sequenced input: naive CD4+ T cells sorted from blood. Subset in this sample: CD45RA+ positively selected. The source is a woman aged 25 to 45 in good health.

The J gene is TRBJ2-3, the V gene TRBV11-2; 8 bases are shared with TRBD2. Germline lookup yields CDR1 SGHAT and CDR2 FQNNGV. This CDR3 is built from 16 residues. Trimming removed 4 bases from V and 4 bases from J; junction bases left unmatched: 10. CDR3 coding DNA: TGTGCCAGCAGCTGGACCCCAGCGGGAGTACCAGATACGCAGTATTTT. Translating it yields CASSWTPAGVPDTQYF.

The chain links TRBV5-4 to TRBJ2-2; 13 bases align to TRBD2. Unmatched junction bases numbered 15, after V lost 3 bases and J lost 7 bases. This CDR3 has 19 amino acids. The germline V gene has CDR1 SGHNT and CDR2 YYREEE (reference sequence). The CDR3 nucleotides are TGTGCCAGCAGCTCTGGGACTAGCGGGACTCCCCTAGGGGGCGGGGAGCTGTTTTTT. It is translated as CASSSGTSGTPLGGGELFF.

The V gene is TRBV28, the J gene TRBJ2-7; 11 nucleotides align to TRBD1. The CDR3 loop spans 15 amino acids. CDR1 and CDR2 (germline): MDHEN, SYDVKM. Unmatched junction bases numbered 4, after V lost 6 bases and J lost 0 bases. Here the CDR3 reads CASRSGTGGSYEQYF. CDR3 in DNA: TGTGCCAGCAGGTCCGGGACAGGGGGCTCCTACGAGCAGTACTTC.

The rearrangement joins TRBV5-1 to TRBJ2-3; D gene ambiguous. This CDR3 has 15 residues. CDR1 and CDR2 from the germline V gene are SGHRS and YFSETQ. V was pared by 0 bases and J by 0 bases, with 8 bases between. The chain's CDR3 is CASSLDSHSTDTQYF. CDR3 DNA sequence: TGCGCCAGCAGCTTGGACTCTCATAGCACAGATACGCAGTATTTT.

V usage is TRBV27 and J usage is TRBJ2-3; the D gene is possibly TRBD2 (6 bases). CDR1 MNHEY and CDR2 SMNVEV come from the germline V gene (reference sequence). The length of the CDR3 is 17 residues. V was shortened by 4 bases and J by 1 base, with 18 bases between the two germline ends. CDR3 region: CASSSGPTGTGTDTQYF. The CDR3 DNA is TGTGCCAGCAGTTCCGGACCCACCGGGACTGGCACAGATACGCAGTATTTT.

To note about this clone: The junction does not match germline at one end; this may be a read error. The rearrangement uses TRBV7-9 and TRBJ2-1; perhaps TRBD2 as D (7 bases). Germline-derived CDR1 and CDR2 are SEHNR and FQNEAQ (reference sequence). The CDR3 has 12 amino acids. CDR3 DNA sequence: TGTGCCAGCAGCTTTAGGGGGGAGGGCGGAATCTTC. Protein: CASSFRGEGGIF.

The CDR3 spells CAISAPNLRDTQYF. The CDR3 DNA follows: TGTGCCATCAGTGCTCCCAATCTCAGAGATACGCAGTATTTT. The chain recombines TRBV10-3 with TRBJ2-3; D uncertain. The CDR3 covers 14 residues. Germline CDR1 ENHRY, CDR2 SYGVKD. V lost 4 bases and J lost 5, with 13 bases in between.

This chain joins TRBV11-3 and TRBJ2-6; tentative D call: TRBD1 (6 bases). Trimming removed 4 bases at V and 1 base at J, with 11 bases between. CDR3 length: 16 amino acids. Germline CDR1 is SGHNT and CDR2 is YENEEA. The CDR3 coding sequence is TGTGCCAGCAGCTCCCCCGGACAGTCTGGGGCCAACGTCCTGACTTTC. It codes for CASSSPGQSGANVLTF. The whole variable domain, filled in from reference TRBV11-3 and TRBJ2-6, reads EAGVVQSPRYKIIEKKQPVAFWCNPISGHNTLYWYLQNLGQGPELLIRYENEEAVDDSQLPKDRFSAERLKGVDSTLKIQPAELGDSAVYLCASSSPGQSGANVLTFGAGSRLTVL.

The rearrangement links TRBV28 to TRBJ2-7; D is perhaps TRBD1 (6 bases). The CDR3 runs to 15 residues. The germline gives CDR1 MDHEN, CDR2 SYDVKM. V gave up 6 bases and J gave up 0 bases, with 15 bases separating them. The CDR3 loop is CASRPVQGISYEQYF. In nucleotides, the CDR3 is TGTGCCAGCAGACCGGTACAGGGAATCTCCTACGAGCAGTACTTC.

The count of this clone is one. This rearrangement joins TRBV4-1 to TRBJ1-1; no clear D. V shed 6 bases and J shed 6 bases, with 23 bases lying between them. CDR1 is MGHRA, CDR2 YSYEKL, per germline. The CDR3 extends over 16 amino acids. CDR3 coding DNA: TGCGCCAGCAGGCCCATCGGGTCTGGGAGGAGGGCTGAAGCTTTCTTT. It codes for CASRPIGSGRRAEAFF.

The gene calls are TRBV4-1 and TRBJ1-4; TRBD1 matches 7 bases. This CDR3 region has 17 residues. Germline CDR1 and CDR2: MGHRA and YSYEKL. V was clipped by 4 bases and J by 10 bases; unmatched bases: 18. The chain's CDR3 is CASSRLLGGQMGAKLFF. The CDR3 nucleotides read TGCGCCAGCAGCCGCCTTCTGGGGGGACAGATGGGTGCAAAACTGTTTTTT.

The rearrangement links TRBV9 to TRBJ2-7, with D possibly matching TRBD2 (6 bases). The CDR3 extends over 17 amino acids. From germline, CDR1 is SGDLS and CDR2 YYNGEE. V dropped 3 bases and J dropped 0 bases, with 19 bases sitting between them. CDR3 loop: CASSEDPRWEASYEQYF. The CDR3 region has the DNA TGTGCCAGCAGCGAGGATCCTAGGTGGGAGGCCTCCTACGAGCAGTACTTC.

This clone has a single count. The chain has TRBV5-1 and TRBJ2-3, with 7 bases aligning to TRBD2. Germline CDR1 reads SGHRS; CDR2 reads YFSETQ. Losses at the gene ends were 0 bases for V and 2 bases for J; bases not matched to a gene: 6. The CDR3 sequence is 16 residues long. The CDR3 sequence is CASSLGTSSLTDTQYF. In nucleotides, the CDR3 is TGCGCCAGCAGCTTGGGGACTAGTTCCCTCACAGATACGCAGTATTTT.

The rearrangement joins TRBV7-8 to TRBJ2-3; D is perhaps TRBD2 (5 bases). The V gene's germline CDR1 is SGHVS and CDR2 FQNEAQ. V dropped 3 bases and J dropped 2 bases, with 12 bases sitting between them. The CDR3 spans 15 residues. The CDR3 is CASSFQAEITDTQYF. The CDR3 DNA reads TGTGCCAGCAGCTTCCAAGCGGAGATCACAGATACGCAGTATTTT.

The chain is built from TRBV5-6 and TRBJ2-7; D is unresolved. V shed 0 bases and J shed 4 bases, with 11 bases lying between them. The CDR3 length is 14 residues. Germline CDR1 is SGHDT and CDR2 is YYEEEE. CDR3 in DNA: TGTGCCAGCAGCTTGGTAGGCGGTCTTTACGAGCAGTACTTC. The encoded protein is CASSLVGGLYEQYF.

Here the CDR3 DNA reads TGCGCCAGCAGTGAGTCTGAGCTAGCGGACAATGAGCAGTTCTTC. It codes for CASSESELADNEQFF. The gene calls are TRBV10-1 and TRBJ2-1; TRBD2 matches 7 bases. Trimming at V came to 0 bases and at J to 5 bases, leaving 4 bases not matched to a gene. Per germline, CDR1 WNHNN and CDR2 SYGVQD (reference sequence). This CDR3 spans 15 amino acids.

This clone was counted between two and nine times. The V gene is TRBV27, the J gene TRBJ1-5; D perhaps matches TRBD1 (6 bases). Trimming took 6 bases from V and 3 from J, leaving 12 bases between them. This CDR3 is 14 amino acids long. Germline lookup yields CDR1 MNHEY and CDR2 SMNVEV (reference sequence). DNA for the CDR3: TGTGCCAGCAGACTCGGACAGCTCAATCAGCCCCAGCATTTT. This codes for CASRLGQLNQPQHF.

The chain couples TRBV28 to TRBJ2-7; TRBD2 aligns across 8 bases. The CDR3 consists of 16 residues. The V and J ends lost 6 bases and 1 base, in that order; junction bases with no gene match: 11. Germline lookup yields CDR1 MDHEN and CDR2 SYDVKM. The CDR3 coding sequence is TGTGCCAGCAGCGGAATCGGGAGGGCCGTATCCTACGAGCAGTACTTC. Protein: CASSGIGRAVSYEQYF.

The rearrangement joins TRBV19 to TRBJ2-7; D perhaps matches TRBD1 (5 bases). Germline CDR1 and CDR2: LNHDA and SQIVND (reference sequence). Trimming stripped 3 bases from V and 4 bases from J, with 13 bases between. This CDR3 spans 14 amino acids. CDR3 in amino acids: CASSIQGREYEQYF. As DNA, the CDR3 is TGTGCCAGTAGTATCCAGGGCAGGGAATACGAGCAGTACTTC.

The rearrangement uses TRBV6-1 and TRBJ2-7, with 9 bases identical to TRBD1. The CDR3 covers 14 residues. Losses at the gene ends were 6 bases for V and 7 bases for J; bases not matched to a gene: 10. The germline CDR1 and CDR2 sequences are MNHNS and SASEGT. Here the CDR3 reads CASRAGTGPREQYF. The CDR3 DNA follows: TGTGCCAGCAGGGCCGGGACAGGGCCTCGGGAGCAGTACTTC.

The rearrangement links TRBV11-1 to TRBJ2-1; 8 nucleotides match TRBD2. Per germline, CDR1 SGHAT and CDR2 FQDESV (reference sequence). There are 14 residues in the CDR3. V dropped 7 bases and J dropped 2; count of bases not matched to a gene: 4. This CDR3 is CASTIAGPYNEQFF. The CDR3, as DNA: TGTGCCAGCACAATAGCGGGGCCCTACAATGAGCAGTTCTTC.

The chain recombines TRBV5-5 with TRBJ2-2, with a weak D call TRBD2 (6 bases). V lost 5 bases, J lost 0 bases, and 14 bases lay in between. Germline V gene sequence: CDR1 SGHKS, CDR2 YYEKEE (reference sequence). The CDR3 spans 16 residues. The CDR3, as DNA: TGTGCCAGCAGGCGGGAAGCGGGTACGAACACCGGGGAGCTGTTTTTT. Amino acid sequence: CASRREAGTNTGELFF.